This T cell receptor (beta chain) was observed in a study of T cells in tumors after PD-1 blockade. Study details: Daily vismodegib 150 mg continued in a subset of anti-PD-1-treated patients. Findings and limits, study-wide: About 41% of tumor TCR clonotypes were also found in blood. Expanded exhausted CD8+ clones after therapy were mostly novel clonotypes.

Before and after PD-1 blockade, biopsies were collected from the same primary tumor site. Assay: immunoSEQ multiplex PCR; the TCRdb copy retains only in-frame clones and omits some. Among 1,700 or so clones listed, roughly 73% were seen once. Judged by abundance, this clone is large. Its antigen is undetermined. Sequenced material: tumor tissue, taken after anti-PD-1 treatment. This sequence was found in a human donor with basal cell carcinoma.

DNA of the CDR3: TGTGCCAGTAGTGCAGGGAATCAGCCCCAGCATTTT. Protein: CASSAGNQPQHF. The chain carries TRBV19 and TRBJ1-5, with D possibly being TRBD1 (5 bases). V lost 5 bases and J lost 4, with 6 bases in between. The CDR3 consists of 12 residues. CDR1 and CDR2 from the germline V gene are LNHDA and SQIVND (reference sequence).